The 30 T cell receptor beta chains given below trace back to one sample, sequenced in a study of T cells in Graves' hyperthyroidism and ophthalmopathy. RNA transcripts were the template for amplifying TCR beta CDR3 regions. The HTBI set primed first-round TCR CDR3 RT-PCR. TCRdb fed the multiplex PCR reads into MiXCR, producing one record per CDR3 protein. In the table there are around 760,000 distinct CDR3 sequences, 35% of which are singletons. Sequenced sample: blood. The receptors come from a middle-aged woman with Graves' hyperthyroidism.

Ten or more counts support this clonotype. This sequence joins TRBV7-9 and TRBJ2-7, with a weak D call TRBD1 (6 bases). The V gene's germline CDR1 is SEHNR and CDR2 FQNEAQ (reference sequence). Trimming took off 3 bases at V and 1 base at J, with 10 bases between the two ends. The CDR3 has 14 residues. DNA for the CDR3: TGTGCCAGCAGCTTTCTCGGACAGTCCTACGAGCAGTACTTC. It codes for CASSFLGQSYEQYF.

This clonotype was seen a few times. J is TRBJ2-7 and V is TRBV14; D remains unclear. Germline loops: CDR1 SGHDN, CDR2 FVKESK. Trimming pared 1 base from V and 3 bases from J, leaving 10 bases between. The CDR3 runs 14 residues. The CDR3 protein is CASSQVLRDYEQYF. Written as DNA, the CDR3 is TGTGCCAGCAGCCAAGTTTTAAGGGACTACGAGCAGTACTTC.

There are a few counts of this clonotype. The chain uses TRBV6-2 or TRBV6-3 and TRBJ1-5; D ambiguous. The CDR3 covers 14 residues. Germline values: CDR1 MNHEY, CDR2 SVGEGT. The V end lost 3 bases, the J end lost 0 bases, and 6 bases lay between the germline ends. CDR3 sequence (DNA): TGTGCCAGCAGTTATGCCAGTAGCAATCAGCCCCAGCATTTT. Translation: CASSYASSNQPQHF.

With respect to this clonotype: This could be a read error, since a much larger clone is one nucleotide away. The rearrangement joins TRBV20-1 to TRBJ1-5; D remains unclear. Germline assignment: CDR1 DFQATT and CDR2 SNEGSKA (reference sequence). This CDR3 comprises 13 residues. CDR3 region: CSARQALQQPHHF. DNA for the CDR3: TGCAGTGCTAGGCAAGCCCTTCAGCAACCCCACCATTTT.

The chain joins TRBV4-3 to TRBJ1-3; D not certain. The CDR3 loop spans 14 amino acids. The ends were cut back, 0 bases at V and 3 bases at J, with 6 bases in the middle. Germline-derived CDR1 and CDR2 are LGHNA and YSLEER. CDR3 region: CASSQDNLGNTIYF. As DNA, the CDR3 is TGCGCCAGCAGCCAAGACAACCTTGGAAACACCATATATTTT.

This clonotype was seen once. The V and J genes are TRBV7-2 and TRBJ2-5; TRBD2 aligns across 13 bases. The DNA matches TRBJ2-1 better at its end, which makes the J call doubtful. This CDR3 has 15 residues. The germline CDR1 and CDR2 sequences are SGHTA and FQGNSA. The CDR3 spells CASSSGLAGVETQFF. Written as DNA, the CDR3 is TGTGCCAGCAGCTCCGGACTAGCGGGAGTGGAGACCCAGTTCTTC.

The chain uses TRBV2 and TRBJ1-4; D possibly corresponds to TRBD1 (5 bases). With 6 bases removed from V and 5 bases from J, the gap between germline ends came to 7 bases. The germline V gene has CDR1 SNHLY and CDR2 FYNNEI. The CDR3 consists of 12 residues. The CDR3 loop reads CASRDRNEKLFF. CDR3 bases: TGTGCCAGCAGAGACAGAAATGAAAAACTGTTTTTT. The complete variable domain, with remaining parts taken from reference TRBV2 and TRBJ1-4, reads EPEVTQTPSHQVTQMGQEVILRCVPISNHLYFYWYRQILGQKVEFLVSFYNNEISEKSEIFDDQFSVERPDGSNFTLKIRSTKLEDSAMYFCASRDRNEKLFFGSGTQLSVL.

This clonotype was seen a handful of times. The gene calls are TRBV6-5 and TRBJ2-7, with D possibly called TRBD1 or TRBD2 (6 bases each). V lost 0 bases, J lost 4 bases, and 10 bases lay in between. Looked up from germline, CDR1 is MNHEY and CDR2 is SVGAGI. The CDR3 loop spans 14 amino acids. The CDR3 protein is CASSYSKGGYEQYF. Here the CDR3 DNA reads TGTGCCAGCAGTTACTCGAAGGGGGGTTACGAGCAGTACTTC.

The chain has TRBV28 and TRBJ2-7, with 9 bases lining up with TRBD2. The germline V gene encodes CDR1 MDHEN and CDR2 SYDVKM. V shed 6 bases and J 1 base; nucleotides not matched to a gene: 7. This CDR3 comprises 15 residues. CDR3 nucleotides: TGTGCCAGCAGACTGAGCGGGGGGCGTTCCTACGAGCAGTACTTC. Protein sequence: CASRLSGGRSYEQYF.

This clonotype was recorded a few times. CDR3 DNA: TGTGCCAGCAGTTACGGACAGGGGCTCCCGGGTGAAGCTTTCTTT. Translated, it gives CASSYGQGLPGEAFF. The V gene is TRBV6-6, the J gene TRBJ1-1; 9 bases line up with TRBD1. Germline assignment: CDR1 MNHNY and CDR2 SVGAGI (reference sequence). This CDR3 has 15 amino acids. V shed 2 bases, J shed 7 bases, and the junction held 8 bases outside the gene matches.

This clonotype was found a few times. The rearrangement uses TRBV27 and TRBJ2-7; 7 bases map to TRBD2. The V gene end was trimmed by 0 bases and the J gene end by 2 bases; junction bases not matched to a gene: 4. The CDR3 extends over 15 amino acids. Germline V gives CDR1 MNHEY, CDR2 SMNVEV (reference sequence). In nucleotides, the CDR3 is TGTGCCAGCAGTTTATCGGTCCGGGGGGCCTACGAGCAGTACTTC. Translated: CASSLSVRGAYEQYF.

This clonotype was counted at least ten times. V is TRBV15 and J is TRBJ2-7; possibly TRBD2 for D (7 bases). The CDR3 runs 18 residues. Between the trimmed V and J ends, which lost 4 bases and 3 bases, there was a span of 25 bases. CDR1 and CDR2 (germline): LNHNV, YYDKDF (reference sequence). The CDR3 DNA follows: TGTGCCACCAGCAAGGGGGTCCAGGCTGTTCGGGACTACTACGAGCAGTACTTC. It translates to CATSKGVQAVRDYYEQYF.

This clonotype was counted at least ten times. The chain carries TRBV20-1 and TRBJ1-5, with 7 bases matching TRBD1. Trimming took 2 bases from V and 0 from J; bases not matched to a gene: 4. The V gene's germline CDR1 is DFQATT and CDR2 SNEGSKA (reference sequence). This CDR3 has 15 residues. The CDR3 spells CSARKTGNSNQPQHF. CDR3 nucleotides: TGCAGTGCTAGAAAGACAGGGAATAGCAATCAGCCCCAGCATTTT.

This clonotype was found a few times. The J gene is TRBJ1-6, the V gene TRBV12-3 or TRBV12-4; no clear D gene. Trimming took off 6 bases at V and 6 bases at J, with 9 bases between the two ends. The CDR3 extends over 13 amino acids. The CDR3 loop is CASRTAFNSPLHF. The CDR3, as DNA: TGTGCCAGCAGAACCGCCTTTAATTCACCCCTCCACTTT.

This clonotype has only a few counts. A read error may account for a junction end that differs from germline. This chain connects TRBV24-1 to TRBJ2-5; D not resolved. Germline V CDR1 and CDR2: KGHDR, SFDVKD. This CDR3 spans 14 amino acids. The CDR3 protein is CASSLSVRVETQYF. The CDR3 DNA sequence: TGTGCCAGCAGTTTATCGGTACGAGTAGAGACCCAGTACTTC.

This clonotype showed up just a few times. The J gene is TRBJ2-2, the V gene TRBV4-3; TRBD1 agrees at 9 bases. The CDR3 sequence is 16 residues long. In germline, CDR1 is LGHNA, CDR2 YSLEER. V trimming: 1 base; J trimming: 6 bases; junction bases outside the gene matches: 6. The CDR3 loop reads CASSQGMGQGPGELFF. CDR3 nucleotides: TGCGCCAGCAGCCAAGGGATGGGACAGGGTCCCGGGGAGCTGTTTTTT.

The sample holds one count of this clonotype. The gene calls are TRBV28 and TRBJ2-7, with D tentatively TRBD1 or TRBD2 (5 bases each). This CDR3 has 15 residues. Germline V gives CDR1 MDHEN, CDR2 SYDVKM. Trimming removed 6 bases from V and 2 bases from J, with 17 bases in between. The chain's CDR3 is CASRVPGRLTYEQYF. The CDR3 DNA reads TGTGCCAGCAGAGTCCCGGGGCGGCTTACCTACGAGCAGTACTTC.

This clonotype was observed a handful of times. The J gene is TRBJ1-2, the V gene TRBV5-5, with D unresolved. This CDR3 comprises 14 residues. Germline V gene lookup returns CDR1 SGHKS and CDR2 YYEKEE (reference sequence). Trimming took off 0 bases at V and 3 bases at J, with 9 bases between the two ends. The chain's CDR3 is CASSLGSSYYGYTF. DNA of the CDR3: TGTGCCAGCAGCTTGGGGTCTTCGTACTATGGCTACACCTTC.

This clonotype has a count of ten or more. This rearrangement joins TRBV19 to TRBJ1-3; D is perhaps TRBD1 (6 bases). V was cut by 7 bases and J by 0 bases, with 10 bases left in between. The CDR3 runs 14 residues. Per the germline V gene, CDR1 is LNHDA and CDR2 is SQIVND (reference sequence). For the CDR3, the DNA is TGTGCCAGTATCAGGGGAGACTCTGGAAACACCATATATTTT. This sequence encodes CASIRGDSGNTIYF.

The chain links TRBV7-2 to TRBJ2-7, with D perhaps matching TRBD2 (5 bases). Trimming pared 6 bases from V and 4 bases from J, leaving 16 bases between. The CDR3 runs 14 residues. The V gene's germline CDR1 is SGHTA and CDR2 FQGNSA. CDR3 sequence (DNA): TGTGCCAGCAGTCCACCCCGACGGGGATACGAGCAGTACTTC. It codes for CASSPPRRGYEQYF.

This clonotype was found once. The chain is built from TRBV10-3 and TRBJ1-2; D is ambiguous. V was cut by 7 bases and J by 6 bases, with 15 bases left in between. Germline-derived CDR1 and CDR2 are ENHRY and SYGVKD. This CDR3 is built from 13 residues. The CDR3 is CAITWEHPNGYTF. The CDR3 nucleotides read TGTGCCATCACCTGGGAGCACCCGAATGGCTACACCTTC.

At least ten counts were recorded for this clonotype. The genes are TRBV7-2 and TRBJ1-2, with D unresolved. Trimming took off 3 bases at V and 4 bases at J, with 15 bases between the two ends. Germline CDR1 is SGHTA and CDR2 is FQGNSA. The CDR3 runs 15 residues. The CDR3, as DNA: TGTGCCAGCAGCTTGATGGTAGGGCGGGGCTATGGCTACACCTTC. It translates to CASSLMVGRGYGYTF.

This clonotype occurred a few times. V is TRBV5-8 and J is TRBJ1-5; no firm D call. CDR3 length: 13 residues. Trimming left V 0 bases short and J 8 bases short, with 9 bases between. Per germline, CDR1 SGHTS and CDR2 YDEGEE. CDR3 sequence reads: CASSLVEFKPQHF. CDR3 bases: TGTGCCAGCAGCTTGGTGGAATTCAAGCCCCAGCATTTT.

The chain links TRBV7-3 to TRBJ2-2; TRBD1 or TRBD2 may be the D gene (5 bases each). V lost 7 bases and J 5 bases, leaving 20 bases between the germline ends. CDR3 length: 16 amino acids. From germline, CDR1 is SGHTA and CDR2 FQGTGA. Here the CDR3 DNA reads TGTGCCAGCACCACGACCTGGGGGATTCGGACCGGGGAGCTGTTTTTT. It translates to CASTTTWGIRTGELFF. Supplemented by reference TRBV7-3 and TRBJ2-2, the full variable domain reads GAGVSQTPSNKVTEKGKYVELRCDPISGHTALYWYRQSLGQGPEFLIYFQGTGAADDSGLPNDRFFAVRPEGSVSTLKIQRTERGDSAVYLCASTTTWGIRTGELFFGEGSRLTVL.

This rearrangement joins TRBV28 to TRBJ1-1; D gene uncertain. This CDR3 is 12 amino acids long. The ends were cut back, 8 bases at V and 4 bases at J, with 11 bases in the middle. Germline values: CDR1 MDHEN, CDR2 SYDVKM. The CDR3 DNA reads TGTGCCAGCCGGGAGGCGAGCACTGAAGCTTTCTTT. Its protein is CASREASTEAFF.

This clonotype has a count of ten or more. The chain links TRBV10-1 to TRBJ2-2; D is undetermined. This CDR3 region has 12 residues. V lost 7 bases and J 3 bases, leaving 6 bases between the germline ends. Germline CDR1 and CDR2: WNHNN and SYGVQD (reference sequence). Written as DNA, the CDR3 is TGCGCCAGCAATCGGGACACCGGGGAGCTGTTTTTT. Encoded protein: CASNRDTGELFF.

The CDR3 DNA follows: TGTGCCAGCAGCTCAAACAGGCAGAGGGCTTTCTTT. It yields the protein CASSSNRQRAFF. J is TRBJ1-1 and V is TRBV7-2; D perhaps matches TRBD1 (5 bases). The CDR3 loop spans 12 amino acids. Trimming shortened V by 4 bases and J by 11 bases, and 14 bases separated the two germline ends. Germline CDR1 and CDR2: SGHTA and FQGNSA.

This clonotype was detected many times. The chain has TRBV7-8 and TRBJ2-7; 11 positions agree with TRBD2. Germline-derived CDR1 and CDR2 are SGHVS and FQNEAQ. The J segment lost 6 bases and the V segment lost 4 bases, leaving 5 bases of the junction unmatched. The CDR3 covers 14 residues. CDR3 loop: CASSSTSGITEQYF. CDR3 DNA: TGTGCCAGCAGCTCGACTAGCGGGATAACCGAGCAGTACTTC.

Comment on this clonotype: The junction differs from germline at one of its ends, possibly a read error. The V and J genes are TRBV5-8 and TRBJ2-7, with 7 bases aligning to TRBD2. Germline values: CDR1 SGHTS, CDR2 YDEGEE. This CDR3 spans 15 amino acids. The CDR3 DNA sequence: TGTGTCAGCAGCTTGCAGCGCGGGAGTTCCTACGAGCAGTACTTC. This encodes CVSSLQRGSSYEQYF.

As for this clonotype: The junction departs from germline at one end; a sequencing error may be responsible. The V gene is TRBV7-9, the J gene TRBJ2-7; tentatively, D is TRBD2 (6 bases). The CDR3 is 15 amino acids. Per the germline V gene, CDR1 is SEHNR and CDR2 is FQNEAQ (reference sequence). CDR3 residues: CASSQEGGAAYEQYF. CDR3 in DNA: TGCGCCAGCAGCCAAGAAGGCGGGGCTGCCTACGAGCAGTACTTC. The complete variable domain, with remaining parts taken from reference TRBV7-9 and TRBJ2-7, reads DTGVSQNPRHKITKRGQNVTFRCDPISEHNRLYWYRQTLGQGPEFLTYFQNEAQLEKSRLLSDRFSAERPKGSFSTLEIQRTEQGDSAMYLCASSQEGGAAYEQYFGPGTRLTVT.